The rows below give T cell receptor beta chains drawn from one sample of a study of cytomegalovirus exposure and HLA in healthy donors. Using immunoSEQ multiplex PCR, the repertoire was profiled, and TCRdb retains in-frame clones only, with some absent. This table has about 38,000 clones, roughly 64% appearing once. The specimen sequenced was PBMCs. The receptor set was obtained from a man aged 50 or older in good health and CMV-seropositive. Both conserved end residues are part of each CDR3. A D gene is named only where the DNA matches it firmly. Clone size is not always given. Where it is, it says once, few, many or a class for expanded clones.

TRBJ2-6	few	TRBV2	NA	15	TGTGCCAGCAGCGCTCAGGGGTCTGGGGCCAACGTCCTGACTTTC	CASSAQGSGANVLTF
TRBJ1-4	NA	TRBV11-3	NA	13	TGTGCCAGCAGCCCCGGAGAGTGGGAAAAACTGTTTTTT	CASSPGEWEKLFF
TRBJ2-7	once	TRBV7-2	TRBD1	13	TGTGCCAGCAGGGTTACAGGGGGAGAAGAGCAGTACTTC	CASRVTGGEEQYF
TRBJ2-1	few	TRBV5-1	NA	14	TGCGCCAGCAGCATGGGACTTGTTTACAATGAGCAGTTCTTC	CASSMGLVYNEQFF
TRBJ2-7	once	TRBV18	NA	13	TGTGCCAGCTCAGACACAGGGTATTACGAGCAGTACTTC	CASSDTGYYEQYF
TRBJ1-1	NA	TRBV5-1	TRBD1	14	TGCGCCAGCAGCCAGGGACAGGAGAACACTGAAGCTTTCTTT	CASSQGQENTEAFF
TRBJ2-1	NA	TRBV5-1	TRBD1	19	TGCGCCAGCAGCTCCTCCGCCACCCGACAGGGGGACAACTACAATGAGCAGTTCTTC	CASSSSATRQGDNYNEQFF
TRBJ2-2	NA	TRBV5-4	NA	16	TGTGCCAGCAGCCTCCGGACTCTTTCTAACACCGGGGAGCTGTTTTTT	CASSLRTLSNTGELFF
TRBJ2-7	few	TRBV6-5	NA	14	TGTGCCAGCAGTATCCGGGGGACAGACTACGAGCAGTACTTC	CASSIRGTDYEQYF
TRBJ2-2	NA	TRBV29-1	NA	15	TGCAGCGTTGGGTCAGGGGCGTTTAACACCGGGGAGCTGTTTTTT	CSVGSGAFNTGELFF
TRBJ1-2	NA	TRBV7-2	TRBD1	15	TGTGCCAGCAGCTTAGGCGGGACAGGGGACTATGGCTACACCTTC	CASSLGGTGDYGYTF
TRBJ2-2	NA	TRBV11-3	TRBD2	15	TGTGCCAGCAGCTCGGGACTAGCGGGAACCGGGGAGCTGTTTTTT	CASSSGLAGTGELFF
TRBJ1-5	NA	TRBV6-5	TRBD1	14	TGTGCCAGCAGATTAGACAGGGAAGATCAGCCCCAGCATTTT	CASRLDREDQPQHF
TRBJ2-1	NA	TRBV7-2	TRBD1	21	TGTGCCAGCAGCTTAGCAGGATGGGCTAGACAGGGAAGACAACCCCGAAATGAGCAGTTCTTC	CASSLAGWARQGRQPRNEQFF
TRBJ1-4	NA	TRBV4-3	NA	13	TGCGCCAGCAGCCAAGAAGTGGGGGCAAGACTGTTTTTT	CASSQEVGARLFF
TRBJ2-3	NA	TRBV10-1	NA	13	TGCGCCAGCAGTGAGTCTTGGCAAACTACGCAGTATTTT	CASSESWQTTQYF